Listed here is a single T cell receptor (beta chain). TCRdb's table, derived via immunoSEQ multiplex PCR, lists solely in-frame clones and lacks some. The sample includes around 34,000 clones, around 86% of them seen just once. The source of the sample is a study of OX40 agonist ivuxolimab in advanced cancers. Study-wide background: Prior anti-PD-1, anti-PD-L1 or anti-CTLA-4 therapy did not bar entry, and approximately 40% had some.

Germline-derived CDR1 and CDR2 are SGHKS and YYEKEE (reference sequence). V gave up 1 base and J gave up 0 bases, with 8 bases separating them. The CDR3 runs 15 residues. This material consisted of CD4+ or CD8+ T cells sorted from blood, taken in a trial of the OX40 agonist ivuxolimab. The chain couples TRBV5-5 to TRBJ1-3; D is undetermined. The TCR was taken from an adult with an advanced solid tumor such as melanoma, head and neck, liver or kidney cancer. The DNA of the CDR3 is TGTGCCAGCAGCTTGTGGCCGACCTCTGGAAACACCATATATTTT. Translated: CASSLWPTSGNTIYF.